This T cell receptor (beta chain) was recorded in a study of PD-L1 blockade in urothelial cancer. Study context: T cell content in blood samples showed a median of 141,255.

Time point: pretreatment peripheral blood. PCRs were each spiked with synthetic TCR analog templates. Libraries were prepared by immunoSEQ multiplex PCR; TCRdb keeps only in-frame clonotypes and omits some of them. The top ten clones hold roughly 2.9% of a sample with roughly 130,000 clones, 84% of them seen once. This clone turned up a few times. The length of the CDR3 is 15 residues. CDR1 is SGHTA, CDR2 FQGNSA, per germline. The V end lost 6 bases, the J end lost 1 base, and 13 bases lay between the germline ends. The chain carries TRBV7-2 and TRBJ1-5; maybe TRBD1 (6 bases). The sequence derives from a man aged 45 to 65 with urothelial cancer. Sequences were derived from PBMCs, sampled around atezolizumab (anti-PD-L1) treatment. CDR3 sequence reads: CASSRQVGSNQPQHF. The CDR3 DNA reads TGTGCCAGCAGTCGACAGGTGGGGAGCAATCAGCCCCAGCATTTT.